One sample yielded the 16 T cell receptor beta chains listed below, sequenced in a study of sequential checkpoint blockade in melanoma. As to treatment: randomized to nivolumab then ipilimumab (arm A) or the reverse (arm B). Profiling relied on immunoSEQ multiplex PCR, and the TCRdb table lists in-frame clones only, not all of them. Of 15,000 to 20,000 clones in the sample, over 65% were seen once. The material was tumor tissue (inferred from file names), obtained from a patient given nivolumab and ipilimumab in sequence. All receptors derive from a human donor with melanoma.

This chain connects TRBV14 to TRBJ2-3; TRBD1 matches at 7 bases. Trimming removed 2 bases from V and 6 bases from J; junction bases left unmatched: 8. There are 15 residues in the CDR3. Per germline, CDR1 SGHDN and CDR2 FVKESK. CDR3 protein: CASSQREGARDTQYF. Here the CDR3 DNA reads TGTGCCAGCAGCCAAAGAGAGGGGGCGCGGGATACGCAGTATTTT.

In its sample, this clone was seen once. CDR3: CASSSQGNLNTGELFF. CDR3 bases: TGTGCCAGCAGTTCTCAGGGAAACTTAAACACCGGGGAGCTGTTTTTT. The chain is built from TRBV7-5 and TRBJ2-2; the DNA was not compared with TRBD1, the D call given in the table. TRBV7-5 is described as a pseudogene. This CDR3 region has 16 residues.

The chain combines TRBV18 with TRBJ1-6; D not resolved. V dropped 3 bases and J dropped 10 bases, with 10 bases sitting between them. The CDR3 sequence is 13 residues long. Looked up from germline, CDR1 is KGHSH and CDR2 is LQKENI. The CDR3: CASSPDSQSPLHF. The DNA for the CDR3 is TGTGCCAGCTCACCGGATTCCCAATCACCCCTCCACTTT.

This clone has a handful of counts. This rearrangement joins TRBV28 to TRBJ2-7; D may be TRBD2 (6 bases). Germline lookup yields CDR1 MDHEN and CDR2 SYDVKM. Between the trimmed V and J ends, which lost 5 bases and 7 bases, there was a span of 15 bases. There are 13 residues in the CDR3. CDR3 residues: CASSLGPGLEQYF. The CDR3 coding sequence is TGTGCCAGCAGTCTTGGGCCCGGACTAGAGCAGTACTTC.

In this sample, this clone turned up a few times. CDR3 nucleotide sequence: TGTGCCAACAGGCGGACAGTGAACACCGGGGAGCTGTTTTTT. It codes for CANRRTVNTGELFF. The chain combines TRBV2 with TRBJ2-2; D possibly corresponds to TRBD1 (6 bases). CDR3 size: 14 residues. V lost 10 bases to trimming and J lost 1 base, with 13 bases between them. Germline values: CDR1 SNHLY, CDR2 FYNNEI.

The chain joins TRBV10-2 to TRBJ1-1; 7 bases agree with TRBD1. The CDR3 runs 14 residues. The junction had 8 bases not matched to a gene; V was cut back by 9 bases and J by 1 base. CDR1 is WSHSY and CDR2 is SAAADI in the germline V gene. The CDR3 region has the DNA TGCGCCAGTCGACAGGGCCCGTCGAACACTGAAGCTTTCTTT. Translation: CASRQGPSNTEAFF.

The chain is built from TRBV11-3 and TRBJ1-2; D is unclear. The V gene's germline CDR1 is SGHNT and CDR2 YENEEA. Trimming took 0 bases from V and 8 from J, leaving 13 bases between them. The CDR3 has 14 amino acids. In DNA, the CDR3 is TGTGCCAGCAGCTTAGATCCGTGGTCAGGAGGCTACACCTTC. Encoded protein: CASSLDPWSGGYTF.

The chain carries TRBV6-8 and TRBJ2-7; 9 bases agree with TRBD2. Germline V gene lookup returns CDR1 MNHGY and CDR2 SAAAGT. The V segment lost 7 bases and the J segment 3 bases; nucleotides outside the gene matches: 7. The CDR3 extends over 14 amino acids. CDR3 loop: CASNERGDYYEQYF. CDR3 nucleotides: TGTGCCAGCAACGAGCGGGGGGACTACTACGAGCAGTACTTC.

This clone came up once. The chain recombines TRBV10-2 with TRBJ2-1; 8 nucleotides agree with TRBD1. This CDR3 region has 14 residues. Losses at the gene ends were 8 bases for V and 2 bases for J; bases not matched to a gene: 5. In germline, CDR1 is WSHSY, CDR2 SAAADI. The CDR3 coding sequence is TGCGCCAGCGAGACAGGGGAAACCTACAATGAGCAGTTCTTC. It specifies CASETGETYNEQFF.

Regarding this clone: The junction and the germline gene differ at one end; a read error may be behind it. The chain couples TRBV7-6 to TRBJ2-1; no clear D gene. The CDR3 consists of 14 residues. Germline V gene sequence: CDR1 SGHVS, CDR2 FNYEAQ. The CDR3 DNA is TGTGCTAGCAGCGTCCATATCAAGAGCAATGAGCAGTTCTTC. Translated: CASSVHIKSNEQFF.

This sequence joins TRBV19 and TRBJ1-2, with 11 bases aligning to TRBD1. The germline CDR1 and CDR2 sequences are LNHDA and SQIVND (reference sequence). The V and J ends lost 7 bases and 4 bases, in that order; junction bases with no gene match: 5. CDR3 length: 14 amino acids. The CDR3 region has the DNA TGTGCCAGTACGCGGACAGGGGGCCCCTATGGCTACACCTTC. Residues: CASTRTGGPYGYTF.

A few counts support this clone. V is TRBV11-3 and J is TRBJ1-5; D might be TRBD1 (5 bases). Deletions cut 5 bases from V and 4 bases from J, with 18 bases between. This CDR3 spans 16 amino acids. From germline, CDR1 is SGHNT and CDR2 YENEEA. The CDR3 nucleotides are TGTGCCAGCAGCCACGGGACTGCCCGATTGAATCAGCCCCAGCATTTT. Protein product: CASSHGTARLNQPQHF.

This clone showed up just a few times. At least one base is unread or ambiguous, so its residue appears as X. This chain connects TRBV23-1 to TRBJ1-1; D may be TRBD1 (6 bases). TRBV23-1 counts as an open reading frame of uncertain function. The CDR3 consists of 13 residues. Trimming removed 6 bases at V and 1 base at J, with 9 bases between. CDR3 in amino acids: CASSXGQNTEAFF. The CDR3 region has the DNA TGCGCCAGCAGCTSGGGACAGAACACTGAAGCTTTCTTT.

The chain joins TRBV9 to TRBJ2-1, with D tentatively TRBD1 (6 bases). The germline gives CDR1 SGDLS, CDR2 YYNGEE. Trimming removed 2 bases at V and 6 bases at J, with 15 bases between. CDR3 length: 15 amino acids. CDR3 sequence (DNA): TGTGCCAGCAGCGTTCAGGGGTACGAAAGCAATGAGCAGTTCTTC. It specifies CASSVQGYESNEQFF.

The chain has TRBV11-3 and TRBJ2-5; TRBD1 might be the D (7 bases). Trimming cost V 5 bases and J 1 base, with 17 bases left between them. Germline CDR1 SGHNT, CDR2 YENEEA. The CDR3 is 16 amino acids. The CDR3 bases are TGTGCCAGCAGCCGGTTAGGGGGCGGGATCCAAGAGACCCAGTACTTC. Amino acids: CASSRLGGGIQETQYF.

The chain links TRBV16 to TRBJ2-7; possible D gene TRBD1, 6 bases. Germline V CDR1 and CDR2: KGHSY, FQNENV. Deletions cut 0 bases from V and 3 bases from J, with 12 bases between. The length of the CDR3 is 15 residues. The CDR3 DNA reads TGTGCCAGCAGCCAATCGGGGGCATCGGGCTACGAGCAGTACTTC. This codes for CASSQSGASGYEQYF.